A single sample is the source of the 14 T cell receptor beta chains below, sequenced in a study of radiotherapy plus CTLA-4 blockade in lung cancer. Clones were read by immunoSEQ multiplex PCR, and TCRdb kept only the in-frame ones, dropping some. Here the sample spans 70,000 to 100,000 clones, approximately 83% being singletons. Source: peripheral blood, taken from a patient treated with radiotherapy plus ipilimumab. The receptor set was obtained from a human donor with non-small cell lung cancer who had a partial response to radiotherapy plus ipilimumab.

The V and J genes are TRBV28 and TRBJ2-7; D is unclear. The CDR3 covers 11 residues. CDR1 and CDR2 from the germline V gene are MDHEN and SYDVKM. V lost 5 bases to trimming and J lost 2 bases, with 4 bases between them. In nucleotides, the CDR3 is TGTGCCAGCAGTCCTACCTACGAGCAGTACTTC. Protein: CASSPTYEQYF. The entire variable domain, with the rest obtained from reference TRBV28 and TRBJ2-7, is as follows: DVKVTQSSRYLVKRTGEKVFLECVQDMDHENMFWYRQDPGLGLRLIYFSYDVKMKEKGDIPEGYSVSREKKERFSLILESASTNQTSMYLCASSPTYEQYFGPGTRLTVT.

J is TRBJ2-2 and V is TRBV6-6; 9 bases align to TRBD2. CDR3 length: 14 amino acids. Trimming removed 6 bases from V and 4 bases from J; junction bases left unmatched: 3. CDR1 is MNHNY, CDR2 SVGAGI, per germline (reference sequence). This CDR3 reads CASRISGGTGELFF. The CDR3 DNA follows: TGTGCCAGCAGAATTAGCGGGGGCACCGGGGAGCTGTTTTTT.

This clone was counted between two and nine times. The CDR3 region has the DNA TGTGCCAGCAGAACCTCGGGGGGTGATGGCTACACCTTC. This sequence encodes CASRTSGGDGYTF. The chain carries TRBV6-4 and TRBJ1-2; TRBD1 might be the D (5 bases). The ends were cut back, 6 bases at V and 6 bases at J, with 14 bases in the middle. Germline V gene lookup returns CDR1 MRHNA and CDR2 SNTAGT. This CDR3 contains 13 residues.

CDR3 in DNA: TGTGCCAGCAGTCTCTCAGGGTACAATGAGCAGTTCTTC. Translating gives CASSLSGYNEQFF. V is TRBV2 and J is TRBJ2-1, with D perhaps TRBD1 (5 bases). With 5 bases removed from V and 4 bases from J, the gap between germline ends came to 9 bases. The V gene's germline CDR1 is SNHLY and CDR2 FYNNEI. The CDR3 totals 13 residues.

The V gene is TRBV5-4, the J gene TRBJ2-2, with 8 bases aligning to TRBD2. V shed 3 bases, J shed 6 bases, and the junction held 13 bases outside the gene matches. The CDR3 length is 17 residues. From germline, CDR1 is SGHNT and CDR2 YYREEE (reference sequence). CDR3 residues: CASSSGGRGVGSGELFF. DNA of the CDR3: TGTGCCAGCAGCTCGGGGGGGAGAGGAGTTGGCTCCGGGGAGCTGTTTTTT.

This chain joins TRBV6-1 and TRBJ2-7, with TRBD1 matching 9 bases. CDR1 is MNHNS and CDR2 is SASEGT in the germline V gene. V shed 3 bases, J shed 3 bases, and the junction held 6 bases outside the gene matches. CDR3 length: 15 residues. This CDR3 is CASSEPGTGNYEQYV. CDR3 in DNA: TGTGCCAGCAGTGAGCCCGGGACAGGGAACTACGAGCAGTACGTC.

In this sample, this clone turned up a few times. V usage is TRBV7-9 and J usage is TRBJ1-5; D perhaps matches TRBD1 (5 bases). V lost 3 bases to trimming and J lost 6 bases, with 12 bases between them. Per germline, CDR1 SEHNR and CDR2 FQNEAQ (reference sequence). CDR3 size: 14 residues. CDR3 in DNA: TGTGCCAGCAGCTTGGCAGGGATGGGTCAGCCCCAGCATTTT. This gives the protein CASSLAGMGQPQHF.

The J gene is TRBJ2-1, the V gene TRBV5-1, with D maybe TRBD2 (6 bases). The CDR3 runs to 22 residues. Trimming cost V 3 bases and J 5 bases, with 36 bases left between them. Looked up from germline, CDR1 is SGHRS and CDR2 is YFSETQ. The CDR3 reads CASSSPWPGRENFDGHDNEQFF. As DNA, the CDR3 is TGCGCCAGCAGCTCCCCCTGGCCGGGACGGGAGAACTTTGACGGACACGACAATGAGCAGTTCTTC.

The chain joins TRBV6-5 to TRBJ2-7; 8 bases align to TRBD1. V dropped 10 bases and J dropped 1; count of bases not matched to a gene: 3. This CDR3 has 12 amino acids. Germline CDR1 is MNHEY and CDR2 is SVGAGI. Here the CDR3 DNA reads TGTGCCACCGGACAGGGATCCTACGAGCAGTACTTC. Residues: CATGQGSYEQYF.

This clone was recorded once. The rearrangement links TRBV7-6 to TRBJ2-2; TRBD1 might be the D (5 bases). Per germline, CDR1 SGHVS and CDR2 FNYEAQ. This CDR3 region has 15 residues. The V end lost 5 bases, the J end lost 4 bases, and 14 bases lay between the germline ends. Here the CDR3 reads CASSPFVQGTGELFF. The CDR3 coding sequence is TGTGCCAGCAGCCCGTTCGTGCAGGGCACCGGGGAGCTGTTTTTT.

DNA for the CDR3: TGCGCCAGCAGCCTCCGGCTAGCGGGAGCACCCGAGCAGTACTTC. Protein sequence: CASSLRLAGAPEQYF. The chain is built from TRBV5-1 and TRBJ2-7; 10 bases are a match to TRBD2. The CDR3 runs to 15 residues. Losses at the gene ends were 4 bases for V and 6 bases for J; bases not matched to a gene: 10. Germline V CDR1 and CDR2: SGHRS, YFSETQ.

V and J are TRBV5-8 and TRBJ1-5, with D maybe TRBD1 (5 bases). V was pared by 2 bases and J by 2 bases, with 11 bases between. The CDR3 spans 15 residues. Germline V gene data show CDR1 as SGHTS and CDR2 as YDEGEE. CDR3 coding DNA: TGTGCCAGCAGCTTTGGGAGGGGTGGCAATCAGCCCCAGCATTTT. Translating gives CASSFGRGGNQPQHF. Together with reference TRBV5-8 and TRBJ1-5, the CDR3 gives the full variable domain: EAGVTQSPTHLIKTRGQQATLRCSPISGHTSVYWYQQALGLGLQFLLWYDEGEERNRGNFPPRFSGRQFPNYSSELNVNALELEDSALYLCASSFGRGGNQPQHFGDGTRLSIL.

This clone has only one observation. V is TRBV7-3 and J is TRBJ2-2; D may be TRBD1 (5 bases). This CDR3 comprises 16 residues. The germline V and J ends were trimmed by 4 bases and 1 base, with 13 bases remaining between them. Germline V lookup: CDR1 SGHTA, CDR2 FQGTGA. CDR3: CASSSGRVGNTGELFF. The CDR3 DNA is TGTGCCAGCAGCTCGGGCAGGGTCGGGAACACCGGGGAGCTGTTTTTT.

V gene TRBV6-1 combines with J gene TRBJ1-5; maybe TRBD1 (6 bases). V was clipped by 9 bases and J by 4 bases, with 13 bases between them. This CDR3 has 13 residues. Germline CDR1 is MNHNS and CDR2 is SASEGT. The CDR3 spells CASTGTTNQPQHF. CDR3 DNA: TGTGCCAGTACCGGGACAACTAATCAGCCCCAGCATTTT.